The sample holds many counts of the clone carrying this TCR beta chain. The CDR3 totals 16 residues. V lost 0 bases and J lost 5, with 14 bases in between. The V gene's germline CDR1 is LGHNT and CDR2 FRNRAP. A single record per CDR3 protein comes from TCRdb applying MiXCR to the 5' RACE reads. The table has about 13,000 distinct CDR3 sequences, around 15% seen once. The data originate from a study of T-cell memory formation after mild COVID-19. At the level of the study: TCR clustering was largely donor specific.

The origin of this receptor is a man aged 18 to 29 who had mild COVID-19 (a few samples of this study predate the infection). Cell type and time point are not known. The J gene is TRBJ1-5, the V gene TRBV12-5; tentatively, D is TRBD1 (5 bases). Input material: PBMCs or a T cell subset sorted from them (not recorded which). CDR3: CASGLVLGRDYQPQHF. DNA for the CDR3: TGTGCTAGTGGTTTGGTGCTTGGCAGGGACTATCAGCCCCAGCATTTT.